Below, 28 T cell receptor beta chains from the same sample are listed, as sequenced in a study of regulatory T cells in long-lasting Graves disease. Both iRepertoire HTBI primers and Arm-PCR of CDR3 regions were used to build the TCR beta libraries. TCRdb re-analysed the multiplex PCR reads in MiXCR, keeping a single row per CDR3 protein. The sample comprises a few hundred thousand distinct CDR3 sequences, 15% to 20% of which are singletons, and around 15% rests with the top ten. The time point is: newly diagnosed GD, antithyroid drugs for less than 3 months. PBMC-derived RNA was used for the TCR library. These data were likewise used in another study, on T cells in Graves' hyperthyroidism and ophthalmopathy.

The sequenced sample was peripheral blood mononuclear cells (PBMCs), obtained at new diagnosis, from a patient treated with antithyroid drugs. Receptors originate from a woman in her twenties or thirties with Graves disease.

The chain joins TRBV27 to TRBJ1-6, with unresolved D. This CDR3 has 15 residues. Germline-derived CDR1 and CDR2 are MNHEY and SMNVEV (reference sequence). The V end lost 6 bases, the J end lost 2 bases, and 11 bases lay between the germline ends. This chain's CDR3 is CASSSSGAYNSPLHF. Written as DNA, the CDR3 is TGTGCCAGCAGCTCCTCGGGAGCCTATAATTCACCCCTCCACTTT.

This clonotype occurred many times. This rearrangement joins TRBV5-1 to TRBJ2-5; 9 bases are a match to TRBD2. The V gene end was trimmed by 0 bases and the J gene end by 2 bases; junction bases not matched to a gene: 8. The CDR3 runs 17 residues. Germline V gene lookup returns CDR1 SGHRS and CDR2 YFSETQ. CDR3 loop: CASSLGSGGPAQETQYF. In nucleotides, the CDR3 is TGCGCCAGCAGCTTGGGTAGCGGGGGACCGGCGCAAGAGACCCAGTACTTC.

This clonotype was picked up many times. V gene TRBV5-4 combines with J gene TRBJ1-5; D unclear. Germline V gene sequence: CDR1 SGHNT, CDR2 YYREEE (reference sequence). The length of the CDR3 is 14 residues. V lost 0 bases to trimming and J lost 6 bases, with 10 bases between them. CDR3 sequence: CASSLGGSGQPQHF. The CDR3 DNA reads TGTGCCAGCAGCTTGGGAGGGTCCGGTCAGCCCCAGCATTTT.

This clonotype was detected ten times or more. This chain uses TRBV12-3 or TRBV12-4 with TRBJ2-2; D might be TRBD2 (6 bases). CDR3 length equals 14 residues. Trimming left V 5 bases short and J 1 base short, with 8 bases between. CDR3 in amino acids: CASSRGVNTGELFF. The CDR3 DNA sequence: TGTGCCAGCAGTCGCGGGGTGAACACCGGGGAGCTGTTTTTT.

This clonotype has a count of ten or more. J is TRBJ1-4 and V is TRBV6-1, with D unresolved. Deletions cut 1 base from V and 6 bases from J, with 12 bases between. CDR1 is MNHNS, CDR2 SASEGT, per germline. CDR3 size: 15 residues. This chain's CDR3 is CASSEVKRRDEKLFF. The CDR3 DNA is TGTGCCAGCAGTGAAGTCAAGAGGAGGGATGAAAAACTGTTTTTT.

This clonotype appeared many times. The chain joins TRBV11-2 to TRBJ1-1; D is unresolved. This CDR3 comprises 12 residues. V was shortened by 3 bases and J by 8 bases, with 10 bases between the two germline ends. Germline V CDR1 and CDR2: SGHAT, FQNNGV. CDR3: CASSFRAREAFF. The DNA for the CDR3 is TGTGCCAGCAGCTTCCGGGCTAGAGAAGCTTTCTTT.

This clonotype has at least ten counts. The V gene is TRBV9, the J gene TRBJ1-1; D is unresolved. Trimming took 0 bases from V and 6 from J, leaving 12 bases between them. In germline, CDR1 is SGDLS, CDR2 YYNGEE. There are 14 residues in the CDR3. In DNA form, the CDR3 reads TGTGCCAGCAGCGTAGATAGCTGGACGGCTGAAGCTTTCTTT. Its protein is CASSVDSWTAEAFF.

At least ten counts were recorded for this clonotype. The genes are TRBV20-1 and TRBJ2-3; 8 bases match TRBD1. Trimming took 3 bases from V and 3 from J; bases not matched to a gene: 8. Per the germline V gene, CDR1 is DFQATT and CDR2 is SNEGSKA (reference sequence). This CDR3 spans 15 amino acids. CDR3 DNA sequence: TGCAGTGCTAGGAAGGGACAGGAGCTTACAGATACGCAGTATTTT. Encoded protein: CSARKGQELTDTQYF.

At least ten counts were recorded for this clonotype. This chain connects TRBV12-3 or TRBV12-4 to TRBJ1-2; the match to TRBD1 covers 8 bases. CDR3 length equals 16 residues. V was clipped by 6 bases and J by 4 bases; unmatched bases: 13. The CDR3 loop reads CASRLRQAGGFYGYTF. As DNA, the CDR3 is TGTGCCAGCAGACTAAGACAGGCAGGGGGCTTCTATGGCTACACCTTC.

Ten or more counts support this clonotype. V usage is TRBV7-2 and J usage is TRBJ1-2, with D unresolved. Germline V gene lookup returns CDR1 SGHTA and CDR2 FQGNSA. V dropped 1 base and J dropped 6 bases, with 9 bases sitting between them. This CDR3 has 13 residues. The chain's CDR3 is CASSLGQPNGYTF. CDR3 DNA: TGTGCCAGCAGCTTAGGACAACCTAATGGCTACACCTTC.

This clonotype has a count of ten or more. The V gene is TRBV18, the J gene TRBJ2-2; D ambiguous. Between the trimmed V and J ends, which lost 0 bases and 4 bases, there was a span of 3 bases. CDR3 length equals 13 residues. Germline values: CDR1 KGHSH, CDR2 LQKENI. The CDR3 DNA follows: TGTGCCAGCTCACCACCGACCACCGGGGAGCTGTTTTTT. Protein sequence: CASSPPTTGELFF.

The chain recombines TRBV10-2 with TRBJ2-7; D is uncertain. The V and J ends lost 7 bases and 1 base respectively, with 14 bases between them. CDR3 length equals 14 residues. The germline V gene encodes CDR1 WSHSY and CDR2 SAAADI. For the CDR3, the DNA is TGCGCCAGCAAGATGCAGCGCCGGTCCTACGAGCAGTACTTC. Protein product: CASKMQRRSYEQYF.

This clonotype was picked up many times. The V call is TRBV18, the J call TRBJ2-5, with TRBD2 matching over 7 bases. Germline CDR1 reads KGHSH; CDR2 reads LQKENI. The V gene end was trimmed by 1 base and the J gene end by 3 bases; junction bases not matched to a gene: 2. The CDR3 consists of 14 residues. CDR3 nucleotides: TGTGCCAGCTCACCACGGACTAGGGAAGAGACCCAGTACTTC. Its protein product is CASSPRTREETQYF.

The sample holds many counts of this clonotype. This rearrangement joins TRBV6-1 to TRBJ1-5; no definite D call. CDR3 length: 13 amino acids. The germline gives CDR1 MNHNS, CDR2 SASEGT. The V gene lost 8 bases and the J gene lost 0 bases, with 8 bases spanning the gap. This CDR3 reads CASGRFSNQPQHF. The CDR3 DNA reads as TGTGCCAGCGGACGGTTTAGCAATCAGCCCCAGCATTTT.

This clonotype was seen ten or more times. The gene calls are TRBV20-1 and TRBJ1-6, with 8 bases identical to TRBD1. This CDR3 contains 16 residues. In germline, CDR1 is DFQATT, CDR2 SNEGSKA (reference sequence). V lost 0 bases, J lost 7 bases, and 8 bases stayed unmatched. The CDR3 DNA sequence: TGCAGTGCTAGAGATAGGCGGACAGGGCTAAATTCACCCCTCCACTTT. Its protein is CSARDRRTGLNSPLHF.

This clonotype appeared many times. The rearrangement joins TRBV18 to TRBJ1-5; a possible D gene is TRBD1 (5 bases). The germline V and J ends were trimmed by 5 bases and 6 bases, with 14 bases remaining between them. The CDR3 has 14 residues. Germline V gene data show CDR1 as KGHSH and CDR2 as LQKENI. In nucleotides, the CDR3 is TGTGCCAGCTCAATTGGGCAGGGCGGTCAGCCCCAGCATTTT. Translation gives CASSIGQGGQPQHF.

This clonotype was recorded at least ten times. This sequence joins TRBV20-1 and TRBJ1-2, with no clear D. The CDR3 totals 11 residues. Germline V lookup: CDR1 DFQATT, CDR2 SNEGSKA (reference sequence). The ends were cut back, 7 bases at V and 4 bases at J, with 10 bases in the middle. The CDR3 region has the DNA TGCAGTGGCACGGATCCCTATGGCTACACCTTC. Encoded protein: CSGTDPYGYTF.

This clonotype was counted ten times or more. This chain joins TRBV6-5 and TRBJ2-7; a weak D match, TRBD1 (6 bases). V lost 0 bases and J 3 bases, leaving 9 bases between the germline ends. Germline CDR1 and CDR2: MNHEY and SVGAGI. The CDR3 spans 14 residues. The CDR3 sequence is CASSYSRGIYEQYF. CDR3 nucleotides: TGTGCCAGCAGTTACTCAAGGGGGATCTACGAGCAGTACTTC.

Ten or more counts support this clonotype. The rearrangement links TRBV7-9 to TRBJ1-5; no definite D call. Germline V lookup: CDR1 SEHNR, CDR2 FQNEAQ (reference sequence). The CDR3 loop spans 16 amino acids. Trimming stripped 5 bases from V and 2 bases from J, with 16 bases between. This CDR3 reads CASSSVSGNGNQPQHF. Here the CDR3 DNA reads TGTGCCAGCAGCAGTGTGTCGGGTAACGGCAATCAGCCCCAGCATTTT.

This clonotype showed up many times. The chain links TRBV6-1 to TRBJ1-2, with unresolved D. Germline V gene sequence: CDR1 MNHNS, CDR2 SASEGT. The CDR3 sequence is 15 residues long. Trimming took 6 bases from V and 3 from J, leaving 17 bases between them. CDR3 bases: TGTGCCAGCAGCGGGAGAGAGGGCGCAGACTATGGCTACACCTTC. It encodes CASSGREGADYGYTF.

The chain recombines TRBV7-9 with TRBJ2-3, with 12 bases aligning to TRBD2. Unmatched junction bases numbered 8, after V lost 7 bases and J lost 3 bases. Per the germline V gene, CDR1 is SEHNR and CDR2 is FQNEAQ (reference sequence). The CDR3 is 16 amino acids. CDR3 amino acids: CASISQGTSGTDTQYF. DNA for the CDR3: TGTGCCAGCATCTCACAGGGGACTAGCGGGACAGATACGCAGTATTTT.

This clonotype was counted at least ten times. The chain joins TRBV11-2 to TRBJ2-1, with 9 bases matching TRBD1. The trim removed 2 bases at V and 7 bases at J, leaving 6 bases unmatched. The CDR3 consists of 15 residues. Germline V gene data show CDR1 as SGHAT and CDR2 as FQNNGV. CDR3 sequence (DNA): TGTGCCAGCAGCTTAACGAGGGGACAGGGAAATGAGCAGTTCTTC. Translation: CASSLTRGQGNEQFF. Full variable domain (missing parts from reference TRBV11-2 and TRBJ2-1): EAGVAQSPRYKIIEKRQSVAFWCNPISGHATLYWYQQILGQGPKLLIQFQNNGVVDDSQLPKDRFSAERLKGVDSTLKIQPAKLEDSAVYLCASSLTRGQGNEQFFGPGTRLTVL.

The chain links TRBV6-1 to TRBJ1-2; D not resolved. Per germline, CDR1 MNHNS and CDR2 SASEGT. The V end lost 5 bases, the J end lost 7 bases, and 17 bases lay between the germline ends. CDR3 length equals 14 residues. Here the CDR3 reads CASSTGLRGLGYTF. CDR3 coding DNA: TGTGCCAGCAGTACGGGCCTCCGAGGTCTTGGCTACACCTTC.

This clonotype was seen many times. The chain carries TRBV7-9 and TRBJ2-7; TRBD2 matches 9 bases. Looked up from germline, CDR1 is SEHNR and CDR2 is FQNEAQ (reference sequence). The J segment lost 6 bases and the V segment lost 11 bases, leaving 11 bases of the junction unmatched. The CDR3 runs to 13 residues. In nucleotides, the CDR3 is TGTGCCGGGAAGACTAGCGGCGCTACCGAGCAGTACTTC. It yields the protein CAGKTSGATEQYF.

This clonotype was detected many times. The V gene is TRBV11-2, the J gene TRBJ1-1; 8 nucleotides match TRBD1. CDR1 is SGHAT and CDR2 is FQNNGV in the germline V gene. Trimming took 5 bases from V and 5 from J; bases not matched to a gene: 4. The CDR3 has 13 residues. CDR3 loop: CASSRQGTTEAFF. DNA for the CDR3: TGTGCCAGCAGCAGACAGGGGACGACTGAAGCTTTCTTT.

This clonotype has a handful of counts. The chain has TRBV6-1 and TRBJ2-1; D call uncertain. V was trimmed by 6 bases and J by 0 bases, leaving 9 bases between them. CDR3 length equals 14 residues. Looked up from germline, CDR1 is MNHNS and CDR2 is SASEGT. CDR3 DNA sequence: TGTGCCAGCAGCCTCCTGAGCTCCTACAATGAGCAGTTCTTC. It translates to CASSLLSSYNEQFF.

This clonotype was seen repeatedly, ten times or more. The rearrangement uses TRBV5-1 and TRBJ2-5; 8 bases line up with TRBD2. Germline V CDR1 and CDR2: SGHRS, YFSETQ. The CDR3 contains 14 residues. Unmatched junction bases numbered 7, after V lost 4 bases and J lost 5 bases. The CDR3 DNA reads as TGCGCCAGCAGCGACCATAGCGGGGTCGAGACCCAGTACTTC. Protein sequence: CASSDHSGVETQYF.

The CDR3 loop is CASILRAGMNTEAFF. CDR3 DNA sequence: TGTGCCAGCATCCTACGAGCGGGGATGAACACTGAAGCTTTCTTT. The chain couples TRBV7-9 to TRBJ1-1; D remains unclear. The CDR3 extends over 15 amino acids. The V gene lost 7 bases and the J gene lost 0 bases, with 15 bases spanning the gap. Per the germline V gene, CDR1 is SEHNR and CDR2 is FQNEAQ (reference sequence).